A single sample is the source of the 19 T cell receptor beta chains below, sequenced in a study of T-cell reconstitution after alpha-beta-depleted transplantation in children. Preparation of the TCRbeta library involved a method that used unique molecular identifiers. Each CDR3 protein is one row after TCRdb ran MiXCR on the PCR reads. The sample includes 180,000 or so distinct CDR3 sequences, roughly 6.3% of them seen just once. Source: PBMCs, taken before TCRalphabeta/CD19-depleted stem cell transplant. These receptors were collected from a girl under three years old with combined immunodeficiency, due to receive a stem cell transplant.

This clonotype showed up many times. The chain links TRBV20-1 to TRBJ2-3; D call uncertain. V was shortened by 5 bases and J by 4 bases, with 22 bases between the two germline ends. The length of the CDR3 is 16 residues. Germline-derived CDR1 and CDR2 are DFQATT and SNEGSKA (reference sequence). This CDR3 reads CSAYRIRVGFSDTQYF. CDR3 DNA: TGCAGTGCTTACCGTATCCGGGTTGGATTCTCAGATACGCAGTATTTT.

The CDR3 protein is CASSLYLLYEQYF. The DNA of the CDR3 is TGTGCCAGCAGCTTGTATCTCCTCTACGAGCAGTACTTC. The V and J genes are TRBV5-5 and TRBJ2-7; D gene unclear. This CDR3 has 13 residues. Trimming left V 1 base short and J 3 bases short, with 8 bases between. In germline, CDR1 is SGHKS, CDR2 YYEKEE (reference sequence).

Details on this clonotype: This may stem from a read error, because a much larger clone lies one nucleotide away. The CDR3 loop is CASCFHIRLAGVNYNEQFF. CDR3 nucleotide sequence: TGTGCCAGCTGTTTTCACATTCGACTAGCGGGAGTTAACTACAATGAGCAGTTCTTC. V and J are TRBV2 and TRBJ2-1, with TRBD2 identical over 12 bases. The germline CDR1 and CDR2 sequences are SNHLY and FYNNEI. This CDR3 region has 19 residues. V was clipped by 8 bases and J by 3 bases; unmatched bases: 17.

This clonotype was counted many times. J is TRBJ2-7 and V is TRBV20-1, with a tentative D call TRBD2 (5 bases). Germline CDR1 is DFQATT and CDR2 is SNEGSKA (reference sequence). CDR3 length: 10 amino acids. With 7 bases removed from V and 4 bases from J, the gap between germline ends came to 8 bases. CDR3 sequence reads: CSVGGYEQYF. As DNA, the CDR3 is TGCAGTGTTGGCGGGTACGAGCAGTACTTC.

This clonotype was recorded at least ten times. This chain joins TRBV18 and TRBJ2-3, with 8 bases fitting TRBD1. This CDR3 contains 14 residues. J was trimmed by 4 bases and V by 2 bases; bases with no gene match: 2. CDR1 KGHSH and CDR2 LQKENI come from the germline V gene. The CDR3 protein is CASSPSTGADTQYF. In DNA form, the CDR3 reads TGTGCCAGCTCACCATCGACAGGGGCAGATACGCAGTATTTT.

This clonotype was seen many times. V usage is TRBV6-1 and J usage is TRBJ2-7, with D perhaps matching TRBD2 (5 bases). V was pared by 6 bases and J by 2 bases, with 17 bases between. CDR3 length equals 15 residues. The germline V gene encodes CDR1 MNHNS and CDR2 SASEGT. CDR3 DNA sequence: TGTGCCAGCAGAGCGGAGGCCTCTGGGGCCTACGAGCAGTACTTC. Translation: CASRAEASGAYEQYF.

This clonotype was seen many times. This sequence joins TRBV12-3 or TRBV12-4 and TRBJ2-1; D uncertain. The CDR3 sequence is 14 residues long. Trimming removed 4 bases from V and 4 bases from J, with 11 bases in between. CDR3 region: CASSSSDTYNEQFF. For the CDR3, the DNA is TGTGCCAGCAGTTCCTCTGATACTTACAATGAGCAGTTCTTC.

This clonotype was picked up many times. The J gene is TRBJ2-3, the V gene TRBV6-1; 9 nucleotides match TRBD1. CDR1 is MNHNS, CDR2 SASEGT, per germline. CDR3 length: 15 amino acids. J gave up 3 bases and V 4 bases, and 5 bases lay outside the gene matches. CDR3 bases: TGTGCCAGCAGTGTTTCCGGGACAGGGACAGATACGCAGTATTTT. As protein: CASSVSGTGTDTQYF.

The rearrangement links TRBV4-3 to TRBJ2-5; 8 bases match TRBD1. J lost 1 base, V lost 4 bases, and 5 bases had no gene match. CDR1 and CDR2 (germline): LGHNA, YSLEER. The CDR3 is made up of 15 amino acids. The DNA of the CDR3 is TGCGCCAGCAGCCTGATCGACAGGGGCCAAGAGACCCAGTACTTC. It yields the protein CASSLIDRGQETQYF.

In this sample, this clonotype turned up once. The CDR3: CASRLRRGLETQYF. Here the CDR3 DNA reads TGTGCCAGCAGGTTACGGAGGGGACTCGAGACCCAGTACTTC. This chain links TRBV12-3 or TRBV12-4 with TRBJ2-5, with D possibly matching TRBD2 (6 bases). The ends were cut back, 6 bases at V and 5 bases at J, with 16 bases in the middle. The CDR3 sequence is 14 residues long.

This clonotype showed up many times. The chain carries TRBV12-3 or TRBV12-4 and TRBJ2-1, with TRBD2 identical over 13 bases. The CDR3 spans 16 residues. Trimming cost V 3 bases and J 3 bases; bases outside gene matches: 2. The CDR3: CASSLGLAGNYNEQFF. For the CDR3, the DNA is TGTGCCAGCAGTTTGGGACTAGCGGGGAACTACAATGAGCAGTTCTTC.

This clonotype was seen only a few times. The chain carries TRBV28 and TRBJ1-1; tentative D call: TRBD1 (5 bases). The germline V gene encodes CDR1 MDHEN and CDR2 SYDVKM. V lost 7 bases, J lost 2 bases, and 11 bases lay in between. The CDR3 runs to 13 residues. The CDR3 is CASTWTQNTEAFF. The CDR3 nucleotides are TGTGCCAGCACCTGGACACAAAACACTGAAGCTTTCTTT.

There are many counts of this clonotype. The chain carries TRBV4-1 and TRBJ2-3; D might be TRBD2 (5 bases). Germline assignment: CDR1 MGHRA and CDR2 YSYEKL. The CDR3 spans 14 residues. V was shortened by 1 base and J by 3 bases, with 8 bases between the two germline ends. The chain's CDR3 is CASSQADSTDTQYF. The CDR3, as DNA: TGCGCCAGCAGCCAAGCGGACTCAACAGATACGCAGTATTTT.

This clonotype was observed at least ten times. The chain employs TRBV4-1 and TRBJ1-1; D unresolved. The CDR3 consists of 13 residues. Between the trimmed V and J ends, which lost 3 bases and 6 bases, there was a span of 11 bases. Germline V gene data show CDR1 as MGHRA and CDR2 as YSYEKL. CDR3 bases: TGCGCCAGCAGCCACCCCGGTAGCGCTGAAGCTTTCTTT. Its protein product is CASSHPGSAEAFF.

V usage is TRBV12-3 or TRBV12-4 and J usage is TRBJ1-5, with D possibly TRBD1 on 5 matching bases. This CDR3 region has 15 residues. V was pared by 3 bases and J by 1 base, with 10 bases between. CDR3 nucleotide sequence: TGTGCCAGCAGTTTCTGGGGGGGAAGCAATCAGCCCCAGCATTTT. It translates to CASSFWGGSNQPQHF.

This clonotype appeared many times. This chain connects TRBV20-1 to TRBJ2-7; perhaps D is TRBD1 or TRBD2 (7 bases each). There are 16 residues in the CDR3. V lost 0 bases, J lost 3 bases, and 18 bases lay in between. Germline V gene sequence: CDR1 DFQATT, CDR2 SNEGSKA (reference sequence). CDR3 amino acids: CSAREPGQGGYYEQYF. The DNA for the CDR3 is TGCAGTGCTAGAGAGCCGGGGCAGGGGGGGTACTACGAGCAGTACTTC.

This clonotype has a count of ten or more. The rearrangement joins TRBV29-1 to TRBJ1-1; 7 bases line up with TRBD1. The germline CDR1 and CDR2 sequences are SQVTM and ANQGSEA. V trimming: 2 bases; J trimming: 4 bases; junction bases outside the gene matches: 7. The CDR3 sequence is 14 residues long. CDR3 amino acids: CSVETGQTSTEAFF. For the CDR3, the DNA is TGCAGCGTTGAAACGGGACAGACGAGCACTGAAGCTTTCTTT.

This clonotype was seen repeatedly, ten times or more. The chain joins TRBV9 to TRBJ2-7, with D perhaps matching TRBD1 (6 bases). The CDR3 sequence is 16 residues long. The V end lost 0 bases, the J end lost 0 bases, and 13 bases lay between the germline ends. The germline V gene encodes CDR1 SGDLS and CDR2 YYNGEE. In nucleotides, the CDR3 is TGTGCCAGCAGCGTAGCCCCAACAGGGACCTCCTACGAGCAGTACTTC. It encodes CASSVAPTGTSYEQYF.

This clonotype occurred many times. The V gene is TRBV6-6, the J gene TRBJ2-4; the D gene is possibly TRBD2 (6 bases). Germline CDR1 reads MNHNY; CDR2 reads SVGAGI (reference sequence). Trimming shortened V by 7 bases and J by 7 bases, and 11 bases separated the two germline ends. The CDR3 length is 12 residues. This CDR3 reads CASTTSGNIQYF. CDR3 nucleotide sequence: TGTGCCAGCACAACCAGCGGGAACATTCAGTACTTC.